This record covers a single T cell receptor beta chain. Its binding antigen is unknown. Base-call qualities are not available, and no considerably larger clone is one nucleotide away. The data derive from a study of CD8+ T cells in alopecia areata (dated by TCRdb to between 2017 and 2018). About the full investigation: The treated patients, all with moderate-to-severe alopecia areata, were enrolled in an open-label pilot trial of oral tofacitinib given at 5 to 10 mg twice daily. Tofacitinib was given for 6 to 18 months, followed by 6 months of follow-up off drug to assess delayed response and recurrence. High-throughput TCRbeta sequencing was used to examine T cell clonal expansion in alopecia areata in both the C3H/HeJ mouse model and human patients. Scalp tissue and sorted CD4+ and CD8+ peripheral blood T cells from patchy and totalis/universalis alopecia areata patients and from healthy controls were covered by human TCRbeta sequencing. Patients on tofacitinib were biopsied at baseline and after 4 and 24 weeks of treatment, and several of the patients also had a later scalp biopsy. Scalp clonality was compared across normal scalp (n=4), patchy alopecia areata scalp (n=8), and alopecia totalis/universalis scalp (n=8). RNA was extracted with the PAXgene miRNA kit for fixed scalp, the miRNeasy kit for PBMCs, and the RNeasy kit for mouse skin. TCRbeta CDR3 regions were amplified by immunoSEQ multiplex PCR with 35 Vbeta forward and 13 Jbeta reverse primers. Beyond this particular receptor, the publication reports: Shared TCR sequences between patients were less evident than in mice, which may be partly attributable to HLA diversity in the patient population. Scalp TCR repertoire analysis is complicated because resident alphabeta T cells in normal human skin are also sequenced, whereas mouse skin is dominated by gammadelta T cells. Lesional scalp, especially in alopecia totalis/universalis, showed higher clonality and more expanded CD8+ clones than normal scalp, suggesting antigenic drive.

Its CDR3 holds 12 amino acids, cysteine through phenylalanine. The CDR3 DNA has 36 bases and is translated from base 1. V loses 5 bases, J loses 6 bases, and the germline ends lie 11 bases apart. Sequences SQVTM (CDR1) and ANQGSEA (CDR2) are obtained from the germline V gene. Receptor libraries were prepared by the immunoSEQ multiplex PCR assay. RNA was extracted from all samples and reverse transcribed into cDNA as template for TCR sequencing. First-strand cDNA was synthesized using SuperScript III with a 2:1 mix of oligo-dT and random hexamers. A synthetic immune receptor repertoire was used to gauge amplification bias, and whatever bias remained was removed computationally. The paper's processing steps were these. Raw reads were preprocessed to remove errors, and CDR3 was defined by IMGT conventions from the conserved cysteine to phenylalanine. Clonality was computed as 1 minus the Shannon entropy, with the entropy normalized by log2 of the number of productive unique TCRs. Whether scalp clones were CD4 or CD8 was inferred by matching scalp TCRbeta sequences against CD4 and CD8 repertoires sorted from blood. TCRdb obtained this table from immuneACCESS and retained in-frame rearrangements with V and J assigned. These tables miss some clones; where compared with another copy, unresolved V genes account for less than half of the shortfall, and the remainder is unexplained. V, J and clone size were drawn from that table, and D and trimming were deduced from the DNA. This sample holds about 180,000 clones; roughly 60% were observed only once. The top ten clonotypes cover 1.5% to 2% of the sample.

The time point label, as the study defines it: baseline before oral tofacitinib. From alopecia areata patients, peripheral blood was collected along with lesional scalp punch biopsies. PBMCs were isolated by density centrifugation and stained for CD3, CD4 and CD8, and CD4+ and CD8+ T cells were sorted on a FACSAria. The V gene is TRBV29-1 and the J gene is TRBJ1-5, with no reliable assignment of the D segment. Sequencing used CD4+ T cells sorted from blood, obtained at week 0. This receptor was obtained from a human donor with alopecia areata. The CDR3 protein sequence reads: CSVSGEGQPQHF. The base sequence is TGCAGCGTTTCCGGGGAAGGTCAGCCCCAGCATTTT.